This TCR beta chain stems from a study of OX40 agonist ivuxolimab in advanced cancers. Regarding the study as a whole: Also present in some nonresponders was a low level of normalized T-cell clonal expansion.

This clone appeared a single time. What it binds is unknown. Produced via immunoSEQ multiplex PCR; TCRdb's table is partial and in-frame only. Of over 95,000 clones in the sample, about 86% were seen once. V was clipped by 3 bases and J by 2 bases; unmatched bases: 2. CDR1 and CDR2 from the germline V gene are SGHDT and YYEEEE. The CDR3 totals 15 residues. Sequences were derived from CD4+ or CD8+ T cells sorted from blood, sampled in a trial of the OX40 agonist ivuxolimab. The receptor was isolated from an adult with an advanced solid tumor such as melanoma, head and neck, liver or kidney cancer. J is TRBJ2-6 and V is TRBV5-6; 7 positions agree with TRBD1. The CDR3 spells CASSSGQPGANVLTF. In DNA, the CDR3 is TGTGCCAGCAGCTCGGGACAGCCTGGGGCCAACGTCCTGACTTTC.